The clone carrying this T cell receptor beta chain was detected ten times or more. As yet, its antigen is unknown. These data come from a study of T cells after yellow fever vaccination. Study observations and caveats: The booster response re-showed most primary clones: around 96% CD4, approximately 90% CD8. Abundant clonotypes (contaminants from the bulk population) could be present in FACS-sorted repertoires. There was a small share of clonotypes that showed up in both the CD4 and CD8 compartments.

Via MiXCR, TCRdb re-called the 5' RACE reads, giving one row per CDR3 protein. The repertoire includes around 250,000 distinct CDR3 sequences, roughly 7.2% of them detected once, and more than 0.8% sits in the top ten. There are 15 residues in the CDR3. Trimming cost V 5 bases and J 4 bases; bases outside gene matches: 6. The rearrangement uses TRBV12-3 or TRBV12-4 and TRBJ2-3; 10 positions agree with TRBD2. The sample consisted of CD4+ T cells sorted from PBMCs, taken 15 days after the yellow fever booster vaccination. The receptor was isolated from a man aged 25 to 45 who received the YFV17D yellow fever vaccine. The CDR3 DNA sequence: TGTGCCAGCAGTCCCAGCGGGGGGGCCTCAGATACGCAGTATTTT. Its protein product is CASSPSGGASDTQYF.